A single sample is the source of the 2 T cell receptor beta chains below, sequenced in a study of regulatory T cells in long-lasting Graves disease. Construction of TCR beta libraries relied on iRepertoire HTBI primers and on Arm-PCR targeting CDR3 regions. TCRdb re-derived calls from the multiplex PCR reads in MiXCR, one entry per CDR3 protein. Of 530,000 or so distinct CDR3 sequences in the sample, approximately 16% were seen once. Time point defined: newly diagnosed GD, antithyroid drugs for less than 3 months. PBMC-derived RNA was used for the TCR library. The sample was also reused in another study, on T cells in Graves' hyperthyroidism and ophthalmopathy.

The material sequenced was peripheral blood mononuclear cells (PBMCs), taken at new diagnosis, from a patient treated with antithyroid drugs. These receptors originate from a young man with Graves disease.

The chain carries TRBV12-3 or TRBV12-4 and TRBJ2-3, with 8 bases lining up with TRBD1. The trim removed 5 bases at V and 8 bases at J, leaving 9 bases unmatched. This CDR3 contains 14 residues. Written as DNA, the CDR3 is TGTGCCAGCAGTCCCGGGACAGGTACGGGTACGCAGTATTTT. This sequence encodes CASSPGTGTGTQYF.

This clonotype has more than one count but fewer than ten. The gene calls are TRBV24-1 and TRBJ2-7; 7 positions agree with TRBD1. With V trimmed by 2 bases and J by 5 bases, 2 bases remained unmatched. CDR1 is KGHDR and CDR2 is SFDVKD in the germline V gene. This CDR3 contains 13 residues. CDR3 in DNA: TGTGCCACCAGTGATTCACAGGGGAACGAGCAGTACTTC. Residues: CATSDSQGNEQYF.